Presented here are 22 T cell receptor beta chains from one specimen sequenced in a study of T cell responses to AZD1222 COVID-19 vaccine. TCRdb's table, derived via immunoSEQ multiplex PCR, lists solely in-frame clones and lacks some. The top ten clones hold about 3.4% of a sample with about 83,000 clones, roughly 85% of them seen once. The material was peripheral blood, obtained 28 days after the second AZD1222 dose. The receptors were sampled from an adult who received the AZD1222 COVID-19 vaccine.

The chain carries TRBV11-2 and TRBJ1-5; 9 bases align to TRBD1. V shed 5 bases, J shed 6 bases, and the junction held 5 bases outside the gene matches. The CDR3 covers 14 residues. CDR1 SGHAT and CDR2 FQNNGV come from the germline V gene. In nucleotides, the CDR3 is TGTGCCAGCAGCCAACAGGGGGCTAGTCAGCCCCAGCATTTT. Amino acid sequence: CASSQQGASQPQHF.

The chain links TRBV5-4 to TRBJ2-7; 8 bases are a match to TRBD1. The CDR3 is 13 residues long. V was clipped by 4 bases and J by 9 bases; unmatched bases: 9. CDR1 and CDR2 (germline): SGHNT, YYREEE (reference sequence). The CDR3 nucleotides read TGTGCCAGCAGCCGGTCCGACAGGGGAGGGCAGTACTTC. This sequence encodes CASSRSDRGGQYF.

This clone has only a few counts. The chain carries TRBV7-3 and TRBJ1-1, with unresolved D. Trimming pared 3 bases from V and 0 bases from J, leaving 8 bases between. This CDR3 spans 14 amino acids. Germline-derived CDR1 and CDR2 are SGHTA and FQGTGA. For the CDR3, the DNA is TGTGCCAGCAGCTTGGGCCCTATGAACACTGAAGCTTTCTTT. Amino acid sequence: CASSLGPMNTEAFF.

The chain is built from TRBV11-2 and TRBJ1-1; D not resolved. Trimming stripped 1 base from V and 0 bases from J, with 6 bases between. The germline V gene has CDR1 SGHAT and CDR2 FQNNGV. This CDR3 contains 14 residues. CDR3 nucleotide sequence: TGTGCCAGCAGCTTAGGACCGATGAACACTGAAGCTTTCTTT. It encodes CASSLGPMNTEAFF.

This clone was detected a few times. V is TRBV6-5 and J is TRBJ2-3; D gene ambiguous. Germline CDR1 and CDR2: MNHEY and SVGAGI. Trimming took 4 bases from V and 0 from J, leaving 8 bases between them. This CDR3 contains 14 residues. The CDR3 coding sequence is TGTGCCAGCAGTTCACGACCCAGCACAGATACGCAGTATTTT. Its translation is CASSSRPSTDTQYF.

The V and J genes are TRBV4-3 and TRBJ2-7, with D possibly matching TRBD1 (5 bases). Trimming removed 2 bases at V and 0 bases at J, with 11 bases between. This CDR3 is 15 amino acids long. The germline CDR1 and CDR2 sequences are LGHNA and YSLEER. CDR3 residues: CASSQQTAFSYEQYF. The CDR3 DNA sequence: TGCGCCAGCAGCCAACAGACAGCATTCTCCTACGAGCAGTACTTC.

This clone was seen a handful of times. The chain employs TRBV7-2 and TRBJ2-3; D ambiguous. The CDR3 is 13 amino acids. Trimming cost V 3 bases and J 1 base, with 5 bases left between them. The germline V gene encodes CDR1 SGHTA and CDR2 FQGNSA. For the CDR3, the DNA is TGTGCCAGCAGCTTCCGGGGCACAGATACGCAGTATTTT. Protein product: CASSFRGTDTQYF.

This clone was seen only once. Here the CDR3 reads CAISDYRAGQPQHF. As DNA, the CDR3 is TGTGCCATCAGTGATTACAGGGCTGGGCAGCCCCAGCATTTT. The rearrangement links TRBV10-3 to TRBJ1-5; weak D call: TRBD1 (6 bases). This CDR3 region has 14 residues. The germline gives CDR1 ENHRY, CDR2 SYGVKD. V gave up 3 bases and J gave up 7 bases, with 13 bases separating them.

The genes are TRBV27 and TRBJ2-7; D not certain. The V gene lost 6 bases and the J gene lost 6 bases, with 15 bases spanning the gap. CDR3 length equals 13 residues. CDR1 is MNHEY, CDR2 SMNVEV, per germline (reference sequence). The CDR3 loop reads CASSPASPTEQYF. CDR3 coding DNA: TGTGCCAGCAGCCCGGCGTCCCCCACCGAGCAGTACTTC.

The rearrangement joins TRBV7-9 to TRBJ2-7; possible D gene TRBD2, 5 bases. Germline V gene sequence: CDR1 SEHNR, CDR2 FQNEAQ (reference sequence). The CDR3 contains 12 residues. The V gene lost 8 bases and the J gene lost 6 bases, with 14 bases spanning the gap. As DNA, the CDR3 is TGTGCCAGCGGGGAGACCCGCGGCGAGCAGTACTTC. This sequence encodes CASGETRGEQYF.

The genes are TRBV19 and TRBJ1-5; no clear D. V shed 5 bases and J shed 3 bases, with 8 bases lying between them. The CDR3 sequence is 13 residues long. CDR1 and CDR2 (germline): LNHDA, SQIVND (reference sequence). DNA of the CDR3: TGTGCCAGTAGTGGGCAGGTCAATCAGCCCCAGCATTTT. Its translation is CASSGQVNQPQHF.

This chain joins TRBV30 and TRBJ1-4, with D possibly TRBD1 on 5 matching bases. The germline V gene encodes CDR1 GTSNPN and CDR2 SVGIG (reference sequence). The V gene lost 0 bases and the J gene lost 4 bases, with 15 bases spanning the gap. The CDR3 runs 16 residues. The CDR3, as DNA: TGTGCCTGGAGTGTCCGTGGGACGCTAGGTAATGAAAAACTGTTTTTT. The encoded protein is CAWSVRGTLGNEKLFF.

The rearrangement joins TRBV18 to TRBJ2-7; no firm D call. This CDR3 has 13 residues. Germline values: CDR1 KGHSH, CDR2 LQKENI. V was cut by 3 bases and J by 0 bases, with 6 bases left in between. This chain's CDR3 is CASSPEVSYEQYF. The CDR3 coding sequence is TGTGCCAGCTCACCTGAGGTCTCCTACGAGCAGTACTTC.

This clone was observed a handful of times. The chain joins TRBV4-2 to TRBJ1-6, with a weak D call TRBD1 (5 bases). V shed 0 bases and J shed 9 bases, with 21 bases lying between them. There are 18 residues in the CDR3. CDR1 is LGHNA and CDR2 is YNFKEQ in the germline V gene. CDR3 coding DNA: TGTGCCAGCAGCCAAGATGGGATTTTAACAGGCTCCGCTTCACCCCTCCACTTT. Protein: CASSQDGILTGSASPLHF.

The gene calls are TRBV7-2 and TRBJ1-3; 7 bases line up with TRBD1. V dropped 5 bases and J dropped 4; count of bases not matched to a gene: 8. The CDR3 spans 15 residues. Germline assignment: CDR1 SGHTA and CDR2 FQGNSA. CDR3 coding DNA: TGTGCCAGCAGCCACCGCGACAGGGACGGAAACACCATATATTTT. It specifies CASSHRDRDGNTIYF.

The rearrangement uses TRBV10-3 and TRBJ1-4; 9 nucleotides agree with TRBD1. CDR3 size: 13 residues. In germline, CDR1 is ENHRY, CDR2 SYGVKD. The V gene end was trimmed by 2 bases and the J gene end by 8 bases; junction bases not matched to a gene: 0. The chain's CDR3 is CAISEGQGEKLFF. The DNA for the CDR3 is TGTGCCATCAGTGAGGGACAGGGGGAAAAACTGTTTTTT.

V usage is TRBV28 and J usage is TRBJ2-1; the match to TRBD2 covers 12 bases. The CDR3 covers 15 residues. The J segment lost 4 bases and the V segment lost 6 bases, leaving 4 bases of the junction unmatched. The germline gives CDR1 MDHEN, CDR2 SYDVKM. The CDR3 sequence: CASSRTSGIYNEQFF. CDR3 in DNA: TGTGCCAGCAGCCGGACTAGCGGGATATACAATGAGCAGTTCTTC.

The chain carries TRBV30 and TRBJ1-6, with a weak D call TRBD1 (5 bases). Trimming took 5 bases from V and 4 from J, leaving 15 bases between them. CDR3 length: 15 residues. CDR1 and CDR2 (germline): GTSNPN, SVGIG (reference sequence). The CDR3 spells CAWGPRGGYNSPLHF. The DNA of the CDR3 is TGTGCCTGGGGTCCGCGGGGGGGGTATAATTCACCCCTCCACTTT.

This clone was detected only once. This chain links TRBV7-3 with TRBJ2-6, with 8 bases that match TRBD1. Germline values: CDR1 SGHTA, CDR2 FQGTGA. The CDR3 has 15 residues. V was pared by 5 bases and J by 2 bases, with 2 bases of the junction left unmatched. The CDR3 reads CASSPRGPGANVLTF. As DNA, the CDR3 is TGTGCCAGCAGCCCCAGGGGGCCTGGGGCCAACGTCCTGACTTTC.

In its sample, this clone was seen once. The chain has TRBV19 and TRBJ2-7; 12 bases are shared with TRBD1. After removal of 8 bases from V and 7 bases from J, the junction contained 6 bases not matched to a gene. The CDR3 is made up of 13 amino acids. CDR1 and CDR2 (germline): LNHDA, SQIVND (reference sequence). The CDR3 bases are TGTGCCAGTGCGGGACAGGGGGCAAGGGAGCAGTACTTC. Its translation is CASAGQGAREQYF.

The chain recombines TRBV27 with TRBJ2-2; TRBD1 agrees at 12 bases. The germline gives CDR1 MNHEY, CDR2 SMNVEV (reference sequence). J gave up 6 bases and V 9 bases, and 8 bases lay outside the gene matches. The CDR3 length is 15 residues. CDR3: CASRPGQGAPGELFF. In nucleotides, the CDR3 is TGTGCCAGTCGGCCGGGACAGGGGGCACCCGGGGAGCTGTTTTTT.

About this clone: An end of the junction does not agree with germline; a read error may underlie this. For the CDR3, the DNA is TGTGCCACCAGCAGAGATCGCGGGACAACAAGAAATTTT. Translation gives CATSRDRGTTRNF. This chain connects TRBV15 to TRBJ1-3, with a tentative D call TRBD1 (6 bases). There are 13 residues in the CDR3. CDR1 and CDR2 from the germline V gene are LNHNV and YYDKDF (reference sequence).